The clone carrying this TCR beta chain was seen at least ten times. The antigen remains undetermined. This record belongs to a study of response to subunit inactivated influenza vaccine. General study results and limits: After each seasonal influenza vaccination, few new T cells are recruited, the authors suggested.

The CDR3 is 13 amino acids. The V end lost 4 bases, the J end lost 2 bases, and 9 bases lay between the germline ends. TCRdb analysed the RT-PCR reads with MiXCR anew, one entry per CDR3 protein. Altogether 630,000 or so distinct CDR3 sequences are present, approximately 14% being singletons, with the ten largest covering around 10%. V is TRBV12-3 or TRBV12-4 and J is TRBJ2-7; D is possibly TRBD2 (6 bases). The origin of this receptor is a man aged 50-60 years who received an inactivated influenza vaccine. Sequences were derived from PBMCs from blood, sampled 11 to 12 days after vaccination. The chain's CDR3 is CASSSGTPYEQYF. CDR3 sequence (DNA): TGTGCCAGCAGTTCAGGGACTCCCTACGAGCAGTACTTC.